The entry below describes one T cell receptor (beta chain). TCRdb keeps only in-frame clones here, not all; method: immunoSEQ multiplex PCR. The sample shows approximately 70,000 clones, more than 65% of them seen only once. Time point reported: baseline, week 1 (first vaccination visit). The treatment here: pre-vaccination baseline after standard-of-care therapy. These data originate in a study of a mutant IDH1 vaccine in newly diagnosed glioma. CDR1 SEHNR and CDR2 FQNEAQ come from the germline V gene (reference sequence). The CDR3 runs to 12 residues. Trimming pared 6 bases from V and 8 bases from J, leaving 13 bases between.

The sequence was obtained from a man aged 45 to 65 with glioma. The material was PBMCs, obtained from a glioma patient treated with radiotherapy, temozolomide or both. This chain joins TRBV7-9 and TRBJ1-2; D is ambiguous. This chain's CDR3 is CASSYSGRGYTF. CDR3 bases: TGTGCCAGCAGTTACAGCGGTCGGGGCTACACCTTC.